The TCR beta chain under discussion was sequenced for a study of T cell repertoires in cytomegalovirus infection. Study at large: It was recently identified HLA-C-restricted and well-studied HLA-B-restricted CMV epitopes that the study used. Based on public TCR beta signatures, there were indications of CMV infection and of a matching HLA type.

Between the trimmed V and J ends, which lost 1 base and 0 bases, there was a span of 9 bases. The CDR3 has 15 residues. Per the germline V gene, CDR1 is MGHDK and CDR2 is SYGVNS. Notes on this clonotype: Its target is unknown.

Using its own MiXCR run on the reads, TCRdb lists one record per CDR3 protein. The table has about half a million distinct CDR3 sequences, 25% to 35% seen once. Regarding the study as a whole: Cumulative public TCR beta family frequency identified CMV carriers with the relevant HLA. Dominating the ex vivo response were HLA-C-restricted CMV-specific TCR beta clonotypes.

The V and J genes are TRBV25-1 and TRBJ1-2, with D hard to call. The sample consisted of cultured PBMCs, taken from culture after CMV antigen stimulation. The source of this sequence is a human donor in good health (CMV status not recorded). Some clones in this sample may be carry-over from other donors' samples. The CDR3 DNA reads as TGTGCCAGCAGTGAATGGGTGGTCACTAACTATGGCTACACCTTC. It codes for CASSEWVVTNYGYTF.